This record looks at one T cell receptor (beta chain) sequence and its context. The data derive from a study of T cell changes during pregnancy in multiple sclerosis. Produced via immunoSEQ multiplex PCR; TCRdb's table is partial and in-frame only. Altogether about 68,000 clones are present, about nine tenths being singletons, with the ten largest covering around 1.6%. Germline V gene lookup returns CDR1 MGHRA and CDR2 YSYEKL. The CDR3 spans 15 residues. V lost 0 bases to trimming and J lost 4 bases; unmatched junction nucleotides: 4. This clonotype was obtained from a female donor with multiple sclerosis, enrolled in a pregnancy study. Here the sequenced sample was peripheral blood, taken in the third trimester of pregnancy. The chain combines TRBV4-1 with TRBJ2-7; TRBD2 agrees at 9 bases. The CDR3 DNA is TGCGCCAGCAGCCAAGATGAAGCGGGGGGTTACGAGCAGTACTTC. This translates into CASSQDEAGGYEQYF.